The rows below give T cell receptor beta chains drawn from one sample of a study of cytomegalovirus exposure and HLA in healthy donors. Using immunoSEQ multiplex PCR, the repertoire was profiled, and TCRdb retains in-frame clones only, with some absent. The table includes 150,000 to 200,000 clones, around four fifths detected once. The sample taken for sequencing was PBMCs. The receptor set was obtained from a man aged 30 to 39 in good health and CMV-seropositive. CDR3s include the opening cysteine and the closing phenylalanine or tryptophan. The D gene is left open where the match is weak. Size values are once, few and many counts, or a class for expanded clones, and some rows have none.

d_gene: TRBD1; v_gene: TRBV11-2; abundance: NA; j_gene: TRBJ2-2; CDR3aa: CASSFYRGRNTGELFF; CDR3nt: TGTGCCAGCAGCTTTTACAGGGGGCGCAACACCGGGGAGCTGTTTTTT
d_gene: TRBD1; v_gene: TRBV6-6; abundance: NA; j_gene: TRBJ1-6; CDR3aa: CASNPTGGGSPLHF; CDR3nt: TGTGCCAGCAACCCTACAGGGGGCGGATCACCCCTCCACTTT
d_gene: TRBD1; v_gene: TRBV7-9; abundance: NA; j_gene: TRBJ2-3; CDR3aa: CASSNIRDRHTDTQYF; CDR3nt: TGTGCCAGCAGCAACATCCGGGACAGGCACACAGATACGCAGTATTTT
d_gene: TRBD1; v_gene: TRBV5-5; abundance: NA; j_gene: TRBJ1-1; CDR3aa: CASSLQGANTEAFF; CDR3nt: TGTGCCAGCAGCTTGCAGGGGGCGAACACTGAAGCTTTCTTT
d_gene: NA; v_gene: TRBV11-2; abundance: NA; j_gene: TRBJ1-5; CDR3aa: CASSLELGGNQPQHF; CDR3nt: TGTGCCAGCAGCTTAGAACTCGGGGGGAATCAGCCCCAGCATTTT
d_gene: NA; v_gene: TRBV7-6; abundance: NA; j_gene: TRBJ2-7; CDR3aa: CASSRGAGEQYF; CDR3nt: TGTGCCAGCAGCCGGGGGGCGGGCGAGCAGTACTTC
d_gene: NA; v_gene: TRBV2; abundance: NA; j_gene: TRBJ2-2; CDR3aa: CASSGDSIGELFF; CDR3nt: TGTGCCAGCAGCGGGGACTCCATCGGGGAGCTGTTTTTT
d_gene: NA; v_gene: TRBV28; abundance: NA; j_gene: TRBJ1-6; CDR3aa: CASSRGGLINSPLHF; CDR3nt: TGTGCCAGCAGTAGGGGGGGTCTGATAAATTCACCCCTCCACTTT
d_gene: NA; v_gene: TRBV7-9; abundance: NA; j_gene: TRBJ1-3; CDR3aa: CASSLHANTIYF; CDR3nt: TGTGCCAGCAGCTTACACGCGAACACCATATATTTT
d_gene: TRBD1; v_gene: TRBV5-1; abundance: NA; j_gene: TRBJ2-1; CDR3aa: CASSLVAGGAANEQFF; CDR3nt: TGCGCCAGCAGCTTGGTGGCAGGGGGCGCGGCGAATGAGCAGTTCTTC
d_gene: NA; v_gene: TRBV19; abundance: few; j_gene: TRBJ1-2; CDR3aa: CASSIARSPSSYGYTF; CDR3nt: TGTGCCAGTAGTATAGCGAGGTCTCCCTCATCCTATGGCTACACCTTC
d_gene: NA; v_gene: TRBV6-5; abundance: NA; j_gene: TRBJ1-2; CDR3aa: CALAGGEGYTF; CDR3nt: TGTGCCCTGGCGGGGGGCGAAGGCTACACCTTC
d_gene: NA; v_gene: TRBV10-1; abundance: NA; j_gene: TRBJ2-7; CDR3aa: CASSEGTSGYEQYF; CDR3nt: TGCGCCAGCAGTGAGGGTACATCAGGCTACGAGCAGTACTTC
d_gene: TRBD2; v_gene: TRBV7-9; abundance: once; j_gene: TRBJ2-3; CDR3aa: CASSLVSGGTDTQYF; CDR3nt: TGTGCCAGCAGCTTAGTATCGGGGGGAACAGATACGCAGTATTTT
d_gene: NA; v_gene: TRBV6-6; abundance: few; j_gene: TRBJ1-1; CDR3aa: CASSSHRDSEAFF; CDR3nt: TGTGCCAGCAGTTCGCACAGGGATTCTGAAGCTTTCTTT
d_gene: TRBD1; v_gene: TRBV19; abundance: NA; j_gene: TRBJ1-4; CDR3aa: CATRDRSNEKLFF; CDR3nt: TGTGCCACCCGGGACAGGTCTAATGAAAAACTGTTTTTT
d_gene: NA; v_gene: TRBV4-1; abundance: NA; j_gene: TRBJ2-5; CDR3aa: CASSQDHGDQETQYF; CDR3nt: TGCGCCAGCAGCCAAGATCACGGGGATCAAGAGACCCAGTACTTC
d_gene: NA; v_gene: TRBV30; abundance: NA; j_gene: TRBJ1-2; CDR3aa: CAWSPQEGAYGYTF; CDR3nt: TGTGCCTGGAGTCCCCAGGAAGGGGCGTATGGCTACACCTTC
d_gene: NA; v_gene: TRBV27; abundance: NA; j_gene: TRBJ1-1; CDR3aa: CASSPQGITEAFF; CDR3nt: TGTGCCAGCAGTCCCCAGGGAATCACTGAAGCTTTCTTT
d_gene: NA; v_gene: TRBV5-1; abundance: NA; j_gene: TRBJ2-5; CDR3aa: CASSLEFGAQETQYF; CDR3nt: TGCGCCAGCAGCTTGGAGTTTGGAGCACAAGAGACCCAGTACTTC
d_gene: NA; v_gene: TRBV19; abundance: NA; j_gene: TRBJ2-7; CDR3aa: CASSILVSYEQYF; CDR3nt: TGTGCCAGTAGTATTCTCGTATCCTACGAGCAGTACTTC
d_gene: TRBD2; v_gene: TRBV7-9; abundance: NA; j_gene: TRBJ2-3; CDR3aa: CASSPTSDSTDTQYF; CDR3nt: TGTGCCAGCAGCCCGACTAGCGATAGCACAGATACGCAGTATTTT
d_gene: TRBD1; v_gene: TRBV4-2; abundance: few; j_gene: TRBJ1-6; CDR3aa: CASSQGSQGAGSPLHF; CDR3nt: TGTGCCAGCAGCCAGGGGTCACAGGGGGCGGGTTCACCCCTCCACTTT
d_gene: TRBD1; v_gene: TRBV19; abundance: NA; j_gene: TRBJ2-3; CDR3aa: CASSAGTGGGMIPSTDTQYF; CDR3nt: TGTGCCAGTAGTGCAGGGACAGGGGGTGGGATGATACCTAGCACAGATACGCAGTATTTT
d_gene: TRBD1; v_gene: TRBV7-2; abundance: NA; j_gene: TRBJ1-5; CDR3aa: CASSGTGVSNQPQHF; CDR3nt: TGTGCCAGCAGCGGGACAGGGGTTAGCAATCAGCCCCAGCATTTT
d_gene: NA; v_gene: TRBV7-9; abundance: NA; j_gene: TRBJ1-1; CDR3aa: CASSRGWGGPPEAFF; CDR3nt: TGTGCCAGCAGTCGGGGTTGGGGGGGCCCCCCTGAAGCTTTCTTT
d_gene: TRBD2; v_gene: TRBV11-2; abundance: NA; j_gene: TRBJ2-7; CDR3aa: CASSSPGLAGGAGEQYF; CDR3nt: TGTGCCAGCAGCTCACCGGGACTAGCGGGGGGGGCGGGCGAGCAGTACTTC
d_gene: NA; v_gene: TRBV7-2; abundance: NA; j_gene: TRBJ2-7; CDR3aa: CASSLVVRGPYEQYF; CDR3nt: TGTGCCAGCAGCTTAGTAGTTCGGGGTCCTTACGAGCAGTACTTC
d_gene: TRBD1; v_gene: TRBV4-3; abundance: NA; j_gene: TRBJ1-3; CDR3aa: CASGMGQGALGNTIYF; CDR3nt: TGCGCCAGCGGAATGGGGCAGGGGGCGCTTGGAAACACCATATATTTT
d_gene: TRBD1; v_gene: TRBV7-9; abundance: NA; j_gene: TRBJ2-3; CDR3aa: CASSLGRIRDRGVADTQYF; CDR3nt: TGTGCCAGCAGCTTGGGACGAATCCGGGACAGGGGAGTTGCAGATACGCAGTATTTT
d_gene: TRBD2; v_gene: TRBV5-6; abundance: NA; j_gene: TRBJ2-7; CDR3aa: CASSQGLAGAYEQYF; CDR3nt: TGTGCCAGCAGCCAAGGACTAGCGGGGGCTTACGAGCAGTACTTC
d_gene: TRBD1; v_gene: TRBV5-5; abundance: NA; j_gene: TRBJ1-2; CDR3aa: CASSLGVRDRGRSGYTF; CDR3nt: TGTGCCAGCAGCTTGGGCGTCCGGGACAGGGGGCGCAGTGGCTACACCTTC
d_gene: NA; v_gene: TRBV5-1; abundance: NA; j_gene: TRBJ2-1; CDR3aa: CASSLTGYNNEQFF; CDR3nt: TGCGCCAGCAGCTTGACAGGCTATAACAATGAGCAGTTCTTC
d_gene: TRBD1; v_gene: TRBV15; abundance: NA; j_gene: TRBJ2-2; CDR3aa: CATSPGGTGELFF; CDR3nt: TGTGCCACCAGCCCAGGGGGTACCGGGGAGCTGTTTTTT
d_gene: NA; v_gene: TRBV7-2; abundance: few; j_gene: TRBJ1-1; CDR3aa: CASSFYDSHTEAFF; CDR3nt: TGTGCCAGCAGCTTTTATGACAGCCACACTGAAGCTTTCTTT
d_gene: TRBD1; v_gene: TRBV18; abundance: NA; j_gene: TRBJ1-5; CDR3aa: CASSAGTGHNQPQHF; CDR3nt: TGTGCCAGCTCGGCCGGGACAGGGCACAATCAGCCCCAGCATTTT
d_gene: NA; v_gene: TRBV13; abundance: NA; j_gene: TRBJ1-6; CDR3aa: CASSYRSPPLHF; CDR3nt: TGTGCCAGCAGCTACAGGTCCCCACCCCTCCACTTT
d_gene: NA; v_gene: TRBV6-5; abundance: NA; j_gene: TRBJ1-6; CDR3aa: CASSYGAILSPLHF; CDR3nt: TGTGCCAGCAGTTACGGGGCGATACTTTCACCCCTCCACTTT
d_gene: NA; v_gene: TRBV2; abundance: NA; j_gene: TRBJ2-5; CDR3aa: CASSDLRGGETQYF; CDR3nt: TGTGCCAGCAGTGACTTGCGGGGAGGAGAGACCCAGTACTTC
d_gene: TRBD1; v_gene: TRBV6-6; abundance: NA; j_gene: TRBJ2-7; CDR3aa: CASSYTGTGTTYEQYF; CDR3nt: TGTGCCAGCAGTTACACCGGGACAGGGACCACCTACGAGCAGTACTTC
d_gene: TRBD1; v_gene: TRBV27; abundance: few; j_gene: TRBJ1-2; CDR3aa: CASRQGAGGYTF; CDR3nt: TGTGCCAGCAGACAGGGGGCGGGTGGCTACACCTTC
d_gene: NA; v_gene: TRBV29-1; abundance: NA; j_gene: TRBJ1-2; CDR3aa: CSGREVGRSYGYTF; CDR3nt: TGCAGCGGACGGGAGGTGGGCAGGTCGTATGGCTACACCTTC
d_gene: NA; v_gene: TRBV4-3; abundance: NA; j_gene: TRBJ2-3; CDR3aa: CASSQGWGGLTDTQYF; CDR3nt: TGCGCCAGCAGCCAAGGATGGGGGGGGCTCACAGATACGCAGTATTTT
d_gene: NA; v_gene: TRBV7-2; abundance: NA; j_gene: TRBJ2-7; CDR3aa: CASSLGVGGATYEQYF; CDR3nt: TGTGCCAGCAGCCTAGGGGTTGGCGGGGCCACCTACGAGCAGTACTTC
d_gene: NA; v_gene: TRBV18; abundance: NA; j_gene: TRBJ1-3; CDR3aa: CASSPGQSSGNTIYF; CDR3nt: TGTGCCAGCTCACCAGGGCAAAGCTCTGGAAACACCATATATTTT
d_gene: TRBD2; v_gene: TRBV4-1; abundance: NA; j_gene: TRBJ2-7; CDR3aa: CASSQEGLAGASYEQYF; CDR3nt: TGCGCCAGCAGCCAAGAGGGGCTAGCGGGTGCATCCTACGAGCAGTACTTC
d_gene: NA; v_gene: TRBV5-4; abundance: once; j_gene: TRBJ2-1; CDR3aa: CASTLGGAGEQFF; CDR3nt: TGTGCCAGCACCCTTGGGGGGGCTGGTGAGCAGTTCTTC
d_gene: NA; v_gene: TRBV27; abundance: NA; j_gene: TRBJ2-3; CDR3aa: CASSLSIAEPTDTQYF; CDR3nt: TGTGCCAGCAGTTTATCGATCGCGGAGCCCACAGATACGCAGTATTTT
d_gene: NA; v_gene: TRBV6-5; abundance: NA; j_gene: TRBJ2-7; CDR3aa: CASSQTGYEQYF; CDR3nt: TGTGCCAGCAGTCAGACAGGCTACGAGCAGTACTTC
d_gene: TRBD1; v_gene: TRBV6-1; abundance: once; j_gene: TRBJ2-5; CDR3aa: CASSGTGLGWQETQYF; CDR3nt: TGTGCCAGCAGTGGGACAGGGCTCGGTTGGCAAGAGACCCAGTACTTC
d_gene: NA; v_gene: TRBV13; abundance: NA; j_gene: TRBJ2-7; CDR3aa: CASSNRVTYEQYF; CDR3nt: TGTGCCAGCAGCAACAGGGTCACCTACGAGCAGTACTTC
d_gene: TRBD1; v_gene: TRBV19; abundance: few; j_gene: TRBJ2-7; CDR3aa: CATHGTVRSPENLHF; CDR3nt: TGTGCCACCCACGGGACAGTTCGGTCTCCTGAGAATCTCCACTTC
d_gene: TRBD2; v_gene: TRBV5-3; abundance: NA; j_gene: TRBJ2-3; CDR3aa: CARSLVRGDPFSTDTQYF; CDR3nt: TGTGCCAGAAGCTTGGTACGGGGGGACCCTTTTAGCACAGATACGCAGTATTTT
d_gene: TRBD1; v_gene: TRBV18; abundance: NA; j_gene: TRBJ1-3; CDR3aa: CASSPASTGGRTIYF; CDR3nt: TGTGCCAGCTCACCAGCATCGACAGGGGGCAGGACCATATATTTT
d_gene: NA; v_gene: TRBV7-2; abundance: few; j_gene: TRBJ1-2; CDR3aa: CASSQSFNYGYTF; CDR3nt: TGTGCCAGCAGCCAGTCCTTTAACTATGGCTACACCTTC
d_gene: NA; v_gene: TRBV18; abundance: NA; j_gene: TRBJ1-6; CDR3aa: CASSPSQGRNSPLHF; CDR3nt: TGTGCCAGCTCACCATCTCAGGGCCGGAATTCACCCCTCCACTTT
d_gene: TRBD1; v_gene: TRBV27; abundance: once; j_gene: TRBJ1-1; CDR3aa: CASRPIPGQGPNTEAFF; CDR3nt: TGTGCCAGCAGGCCTATACCGGGACAGGGACCGAACACTGAAGCTTTCTTT
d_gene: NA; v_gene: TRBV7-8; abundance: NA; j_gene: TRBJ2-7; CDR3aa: CASSLATGEDEQYF; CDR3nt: TGTGCCAGCAGCTTAGCGACGGGGGAGGACGAGCAGTACTTC
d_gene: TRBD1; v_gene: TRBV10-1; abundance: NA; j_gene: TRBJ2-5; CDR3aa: CASRWDREETQYF; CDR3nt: TGCGCCAGCAGATGGGACAGGGAAGAGACCCAGTACTTC
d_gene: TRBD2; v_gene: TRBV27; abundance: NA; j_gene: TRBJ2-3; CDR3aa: CASSSWATGLGYDTQYF; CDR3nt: TGTGCCAGCAGTTCTTGGGCCACGGGACTAGGATACGATACGCAGTATTTT